This section outlines one T cell receptor beta chain sequence together with its context. This entry belongs to a study of blood T cell repertoires in COVID-19. Study-level background: PBMCs, B-cell-depleted T cells, or T cells provided the cDNA or gDNA that made up the material.

The data were produced by immunoSEQ multiplex PCR, yet TCRdb's version contains in-frame clones alone and is incomplete. This table holds more than 90,000 clones, roughly 90% found once. The CDR3 is made up of 15 amino acids. V was pared by 8 bases and J by 8 bases, with 12 bases of the junction left unmatched. Germline V lookup: CDR1 WSHSY, CDR2 SAAADI. Sequenced sample: peripheral blood. The rearrangement links TRBV10-2 to TRBJ2-1; 10 nucleotides agree with TRBD2. This clonotype was sampled from a human donor in a cohort sampled during active COVID-19. The CDR3 is CASLERERGGHEQFF. CDR3 sequence (DNA): TGCGCCAGCCTTGAGAGGGAGCGGGGGGGCCATGAGCAGTTCTTC.